Presented here are 31 T cell receptor beta chains from one specimen sequenced in a study of metastatic and nonmetastatic thyroid tumors. TCRdb re-clonotyped the PCR reads via MiXCR. The table includes roughly 19,000 clones, 24% detected once. Each patient came to thyroid surgery without any prior treatment (of any kind). The material sequenced was tumor tissue. These receptor sequences come from a female donor with papillary thyroid cancer or a benign thyroid nodule (not recorded which). Some clones in this sample may be carry-over from other donors' samples.

In its sample, this clone was seen many times. Since a much larger clone is just one base distant, this may be a read error. The rearrangement links TRBV20-1 to TRBJ2-3, with 9 bases fitting TRBD1. The V gene's germline CDR1 is DFQATT and CDR2 SNEGSKA (reference sequence). The CDR3 runs 15 residues. Losses at the gene ends were 7 bases for V and 2 bases for J; bases not matched to a gene: 10. CDR3 nucleotides: TGCAGTGTATCGGACAGGGGAGAGACCACAGATACGCAGTATTTT. Its protein product is CSVSDRGETTDTQYF.

The rearrangement uses TRBV5-1 and TRBJ1-1; no definite D call. Looked up from germline, CDR1 is SGHRS and CDR2 is YFSETQ. V lost 0 bases, J lost 0 bases, and 9 bases lay in between. The CDR3 extends over 15 amino acids. The CDR3 loop is CASSLDPQVNTEAFF. The CDR3 bases are TGCGCCAGCAGCTTGGACCCCCAGGTGAACACTGAAGCTTTCTTT.

By frequency in the sample, this clone is medium-sized. V is TRBV20-1 and J is TRBJ2-1, with 10 bases fitting TRBD2. Trimming at V came to 4 bases and at J to 8 bases, leaving 2 bases not matched to a gene. CDR1 is DFQATT, CDR2 SNEGSKA, per germline (reference sequence). This CDR3 comprises 12 residues. The CDR3 DNA reads as TGCAGTGCTACTCTAGCGGGAGATGAGCAGTTCTTC. As protein: CSATLAGDEQFF.

This clone was seen at least ten times. The CDR3 loop reads CASSDPARHPTLHF. In nucleotides, the CDR3 is TGTGCCAGCTCGGACCCGGCCAGACATCCGACCCTCCACTTT. J is TRBJ1-6 and V is TRBV18; D is ambiguous. Germline CDR1 and CDR2: KGHSH and LQKENI. CDR3 length: 14 residues. V was cut by 6 bases and J by 14 bases, with 20 bases left in between.

The V and J genes are TRBV20-1 and TRBJ2-7; D unresolved. The CDR3 length is 14 residues. Germline V gene lookup returns CDR1 DFQATT and CDR2 SNEGSKA (reference sequence). The germline V and J ends were trimmed by 0 bases and 10 bases, with 19 bases remaining between them. For the CDR3, the DNA is TGCAGTGCTAGAGAGGTCCGCCTGGCTGGCGATCAGTACTTC. Translating gives CSAREVRLAGDQYF.

This clone was counted only a few times. Since no conserved phenylalanine or tryptophan closes the CDR3, a read error is the likely cause. This sequence joins TRBV5-6 and TRBJ1-6; perhaps TRBD1 as D (5 bases). Germline V gene sequence: CDR1 SGHDT, CDR2 YYEEEE. CDR3 length: 16 residues. CDR3 DNA: TGTGCCAGCAGCTTGGGGGGGAGCTCCTATAATTTACCCCTCCACCTT. It specifies CASSLGGSSYNLPLHL.

This clone has a count of ten or more. V is TRBV24-1 and J is TRBJ2-5, with D possibly TRBD2 on 7 matching bases. The CDR3 totals 17 residues. Trimming took off 4 bases at V and 4 bases at J, with 21 bases between the two ends. CDR1 is KGHDR and CDR2 is SFDVKD in the germline V gene. This CDR3 is CATSDPPGGPGGETQYF. For the CDR3, the DNA is TGTGCCACCAGTGACCCACCGGGGGGCCCGGGAGGAGAGACCCAGTACTTC.

About this clone: Germline and junction disagree at one end, which may indicate a read error. The J gene is TRBJ2-7, the V gene TRBV6-1; no clear D. The germline V gene encodes CDR1 MNHNS and CDR2 SASEGT. The CDR3 loop spans 12 amino acids. CDR3: CASSLSCYEHYF. The CDR3 DNA follows: TGTGCCAGCAGTCTGTCGTGTTACGAGCATTACTTC.

This clone showed up just a few times. J is TRBJ1-2 and V is TRBV19; 7 nucleotides agree with TRBD1. Germline V CDR1 and CDR2: LNHDA, SQIVND (reference sequence). The ends lost 6 bases at V and 4 bases at J; junction bases unmatched: 8. The length of the CDR3 is 14 residues. The chain's CDR3 is CASRRDSISYGYTF. As DNA, the CDR3 is TGTGCCAGTAGGAGGGACAGTATTTCCTATGGCTACACCTTC.

Within the sample, this clone is medium-sized. The chain employs TRBV6-2 or TRBV6-3 and TRBJ2-7; the D gene could be TRBD1 or TRBD2 (5 bases each). Trimming cost V 4 bases and J 12 bases, with 19 bases left between them. Germline V lookup: CDR1 MNHEY, CDR2 SVGEGT. The CDR3 spans 13 residues. CDR3 loop: CASSSLQDLGVYF. The CDR3 nucleotides are TGTGCCAGCAGTTCTTTACAGGACTTGGGGGTGTACTTC.

In the case of this clone: The identical CDR3 is also encoded by other nucleotide sequences in the sample. V and J are TRBV10-2 and TRBJ2-7; D might be TRBD1 (5 bases). Germline V gene sequence: CDR1 WSHSY, CDR2 SAAADI. The germline V and J ends were trimmed by 6 bases and 1 base, with 10 bases remaining between them. There are 13 residues in the CDR3. CDR3 in DNA: TGCGCCAGCAGCCAGGGCGGATCCTACGAGCAGTACTTC. It encodes CASSQGGSYEQYF.

A word on this clone: Other DNA sequences of this sample code for an identical CDR3. This chain uses TRBV11-2 with TRBJ2-3; TRBD2 agrees at 16 bases. V dropped 5 bases and J dropped 4; count of bases not matched to a gene: 9. The CDR3 sequence is 18 residues long. Per the germline V gene, CDR1 is SGHAT and CDR2 is FQNNGV. The CDR3 DNA sequence: TGTGCCAGCAGCCCCGGTGGGACTAGCGGGAGGGAGGCAGATACGCAGTATTTT. This encodes CASSPGGTSGREADTQYF.

This clone has a count of ten or more. The rearrangement uses TRBV6-6 and TRBJ1-1; D unresolved. The CDR3 is 14 amino acids. V was cut by 0 bases and J by 8 bases, with 13 bases left in between. In germline, CDR1 is MNHNY, CDR2 SVGAGI (reference sequence). CDR3 in DNA: TGTGCCAGCAGTTACTCGACGGGGAAGTGGGAAGCTTTCTTT. Amino acids: CASSYSTGKWEAFF.

The CDR3 coding sequence is TGTGCCAAACAGGGGGCACCAAATGAGCAGTTCTTC. This sequence encodes CAKQGAPNEQFF. The chain links TRBV6-1 to TRBJ2-1; 9 bases map to TRBD1. Germline trimming cut 10 bases from V and 7 bases from J; bases unmatched to any gene: 5. Germline loops: CDR1 MNHNS, CDR2 SASEGT. This CDR3 contains 12 residues.

The chain joins TRBV6-1 to TRBJ1-1; D call uncertain. Germline values: CDR1 MNHNS, CDR2 SASEGT. Trimming left V 4 bases short and J 5 bases short, with 11 bases between. There are 13 residues in the CDR3. CDR3 loop: CASSVDAGTEAFF. CDR3 nucleotides: TGTGCCAGCAGTGTAGACGCTGGGACTGAAGCTTTCTTT.

The chain uses TRBV30 and TRBJ1-2; no clear D gene. CDR3 length: 11 residues. V lost 3 bases to trimming and J lost 4 bases, with 6 bases between them. Germline V gene sequence: CDR1 GTSNPN, CDR2 SVGIG (reference sequence). CDR3 amino acids: CAWSSAYGYTF. Written as DNA, the CDR3 is TGTGCCTGGAGCTCAGCCTATGGCTACACCTTC.

The CDR3 loop is CASRPGSGNTIYF. For the CDR3, the DNA is TGTGCCAGCAGACCAGGGTCTGGAAACACCATATATTTT. The chain couples TRBV7-6 to TRBJ1-3, with D tentatively TRBD1 (5 bases). Trimming shortened V by 6 bases and J by 1 base, and 7 bases separated the two germline ends. This CDR3 spans 13 amino acids. Germline V gene data show CDR1 as SGHVS and CDR2 as FNYEAQ. The full variable domain, its missing parts supplied by reference TRBV7-6 and TRBJ1-3, is GAGVSQSPRYKVTKRGQDVALRCDPISGHVSLYWYRQALGQGPEFLTYFNYEAQQDKSGLPNDRFSAERPEGSISTLTIQRTEQRDSAMYRCASRPGSGNTIYFGEGSWLTVV.

Note on this clone: An end of the junction differs from the germline gene, which may be a read error. The gene calls are TRBV6-1 and TRBJ2-7; the D call may be TRBD1 or TRBD2 (6 bases each). From germline, CDR1 is MNHNS and CDR2 SASEGT. CDR3 length: 15 residues. The CDR3 nucleotides read TGTGCCAGCAGGCCCCGGGGGACATGGTCCTACGACCAGTACTTC. Residues: CASRPRGTWSYDQYF.

This clone has a handful of counts. A much larger clonotype is one base distant, so this may be a read error. The chain has TRBV7-8 and TRBJ2-7; 7 nucleotides line up with TRBD2. Germline V gene data show CDR1 as SGHVS and CDR2 as FQNEAQ. The CDR3 is 14 residues long. The trim removed 3 bases at V and 7 bases at J, leaving 9 bases unmatched. CDR3 residues: CASSLAREKKEQYF. CDR3 bases: TGTGCCAGCAGCTTGGCGCGGGAGAAGAAAGAGCAGTACTTC.

This clone appeared many times. The J gene is TRBJ2-1, the V gene TRBV28; TRBD2 aligns across 10 bases. Germline lookup yields CDR1 MDHEN and CDR2 SYDVKM. Germline trimming cut 4 bases from V and 8 bases from J; bases unmatched to any gene: 8. The CDR3 totals 15 residues. In DNA form, the CDR3 reads TGTGCCAGCAGTTCATCTAGCGGGAGTCTCGATGAGCAGTTCTTC. This encodes CASSSSSGSLDEQFF. The variable domain in full, with the rest retrieved from reference TRBV28 and TRBJ2-1, is DVKVTQSSRYLVKRTGEKVFLECVQDMDHENMFWYRQDPGLGLRLIYFSYDVKMKEKGDIPEGYSVSREKKERFSLILESASTNQTSMYLCASSSSSGSLDEQFFGPGTRLTVL.

V is TRBV11-2 and J is TRBJ1-1; D may be TRBD1 (5 bases). V was cut by 4 bases and J by 5 bases, with 8 bases left in between. The CDR3 runs to 12 residues. Germline CDR1 SGHAT, CDR2 FQNNGV. CDR3 sequence (DNA): TGTGCCAGCAGCTCAGGGCGGACTGAAGCTTTCTTT. It yields the protein CASSSGRTEAFF.

This clone came up many times. Other DNA sequences of this sample code for an identical CDR3. The chain joins TRBV24-1 to TRBJ2-3; no firm D call. Germline V lookup: CDR1 KGHDR, CDR2 SFDVKD. The CDR3 is made up of 14 amino acids. Deletions cut 9 bases from V and 0 bases from J, with 12 bases between. The CDR3 DNA reads as TGTGCCACCTCACCGGACCCTAGCACAGATACGCAGTATTTT. Amino acids: CATSPDPSTDTQYF.

This clone came up many times. This sequence joins TRBV28 and TRBJ1-4; D remains ambiguous. The V end was cut by 7 bases, the J end by 1 base, with 7 bases between. CDR3 length equals 13 residues. Germline assignment: CDR1 MDHEN and CDR2 SYDVKM. CDR3 sequence: CASTRETNEKLFF. The CDR3 DNA is TGTGCCAGCACTCGGGAAACTAATGAAAAACTGTTTTTT.

Worth noting for this clone: The junction and the germline gene differ at one end; a read error may be behind it. The chain joins TRBV4-2 to TRBJ2-1; 9 bases line up with TRBD2. The CDR3 contains 16 residues. In germline, CDR1 is LGHNA, CDR2 YNFKEQ. The CDR3 nucleotides read TGTGCCAGCATCCAAGATCGGGCTAGCGGGATCGATGAGCAGTTCTTC. This encodes CASIQDRASGIDEQFF.

This clone was counted ten times or more. The rearrangement links TRBV4-1 to TRBJ2-5; D is ambiguous. The ends were cut back, 8 bases at V and 4 bases at J, with 14 bases in the middle. The CDR3 runs 13 residues. Per the germline V gene, CDR1 is MGHRA and CDR2 is YSYEKL. CDR3 bases: TGCGCCAGCGCCCTCGCGGTCCCAGAGACCCAGTACTTC. Translating it yields CASALAVPETQYF.

This rearrangement joins TRBV28 to TRBJ2-3; 7 nucleotides agree with TRBD2. CDR1 and CDR2 from the germline V gene are MDHEN and SYDVKM. V trimming: 6 bases; J trimming: 2 bases; junction bases outside the gene matches: 5. This CDR3 is 14 amino acids long. This chain's CDR3 is CASSPGTNTDTQYF. The CDR3, as DNA: TGTGCCAGCAGCCCAGGGACTAACACAGATACGCAGTATTTT.

The V call is TRBV28, the J call TRBJ1-1; D remains unclear. V was cut by 7 bases and J by 7 bases, with 13 bases left in between. CDR3 size: 12 residues. CDR1 and CDR2 from the germline V gene are MDHEN and SYDVKM. CDR3 nucleotide sequence: TGTGCCAGCAATGCGTGTCGGGTTGAAGCTTTCTTT. It is translated as CASNACRVEAFF.

This clone was seen repeatedly, ten times or more. This chain connects TRBV3-1 to TRBJ2-2; D unclear. Germline CDR1 is LGHDT and CDR2 is YNNKEL (reference sequence). The CDR3 length is 14 residues. Trimming removed 9 bases from V and 5 bases from J, with 16 bases in between. For the CDR3, the DNA is TGTGCCAGTCGGGCGAGGATGTATACCGGGGAGCTGTTTTTT. It codes for CASRARMYTGELFF.

The chain employs TRBV18 and TRBJ2-7, with unresolved D. This CDR3 comprises 13 residues. Trimming cost V 3 bases and J 3 bases, with 9 bases left between them. The V gene's germline CDR1 is KGHSH and CDR2 LQKENI. This CDR3 is CASSPSQDYEQYF. CDR3 sequence (DNA): TGTGCCAGCTCACCGAGTCAGGACTACGAGCAGTACTTC. Complete variable domain (other parts from reference TRBV18 and TRBJ2-7): NAGVMQNPRHLVRRRGQEARLRCSPMKGHSHVYWYRQLPEEGLKFMVYLQKENIIDESGMPKERFSAEFPKEGPSILRIQQVVRGDSAAYFCASSPSQDYEQYFGPGTRLTVT.

This clone was seen only a few times. The genes are TRBV19 and TRBJ2-1; 10 bases are a match to TRBD2. This CDR3 contains 13 residues. V was clipped by 9 bases and J by 5 bases; unmatched bases: 4. Germline V gene lookup returns CDR1 LNHDA and CDR2 SQIVND (reference sequence). The CDR3 sequence is CARRLAGHNEQFF. The CDR3 coding sequence is TGTGCCAGAAGACTAGCGGGCCACAATGAGCAGTTCTTC.

This clone appeared many times. The chain has TRBV10-1 and TRBJ2-3; D is possibly TRBD2 (5 bases). CDR3 length equals 14 residues. V was clipped by 0 bases and J by 8 bases, with 12 bases between them. Germline CDR1 reads WNHNN; CDR2 reads SYGVQD (reference sequence). The chain's CDR3 is CASSESGVIGTQYF. CDR3 nucleotides: TGCGCCAGCAGTGAGTCCGGGGTGATAGGTACGCAGTATTTT.